The 15 T cell receptor beta chains reported below all come from one sample, sequenced in a study of shared clonotypes between healthy human individuals. Naive CD8 cells, CD45RO-negative and positively selected for CCR7, excluded terminally differentiated effector memory CD45RA+ cells. Some clones are missing from TCRdb's copy, which holds only in-frame ones; the method was immunoSEQ multiplex PCR. The table lists around 2,000,000 clones, just under 95% of them singletons, with around 1.2% in the top ten. Sequenced: naive CD8+ T cells sorted from blood. The receptors derive from a man between 18 and 29 years old in good health.

In its sample, this clone was seen a few times. The chain couples TRBV10-2 to TRBJ1-1, with D perhaps matching TRBD1 (6 bases). CDR1 is WSHSY, CDR2 SAAADI, per germline. The CDR3 totals 16 residues. V lost 2 bases and J 1 base, leaving 14 bases between the germline ends. In DNA form, the CDR3 reads TGCGCCAGCAGTGAGCAGAAGACAGGCAGGAACACTGAAGCTTTCTTT. Residues: CASSEQKTGRNTEAFF.

The CDR3 DNA reads TGTGCCAGCAGCCCCACGACGACGCTAGGGGAGCAGTACTTC. Protein: CASSPTTTLGEQYF. The V gene is TRBV11-2, the J gene TRBJ2-7, with D unclear. The CDR3 covers 14 residues. V was pared by 5 bases and J by 7 bases, with 18 bases between. Germline V gene data show CDR1 as SGHAT and CDR2 as FQNNGV.

The chain uses TRBV2 and TRBJ2-7; tentatively, D is TRBD2 (5 bases). Germline assignment: CDR1 SNHLY and CDR2 FYNNEI. Trimming took 0 bases from V and 6 from J, leaving 15 bases between them. The CDR3 loop spans 15 amino acids. Here the CDR3 DNA reads TGTGCCAGCAGTGAAGCAGGACTTTCCTTTCGCGAGCAGTACTTC. The encoded protein is CASSEAGLSFREQYF. The full variable domain, rest sourced from reference TRBV2 and TRBJ2-7, is EPEVTQTPSHQVTQMGQEVILRCVPISNHLYFYWYRQILGQKVEFLVSFYNNEISEKSEIFDDQFSVERPDGSNFTLKIRSTKLEDSAMYFCASSEAGLSFREQYFGPGTRLTVT.

J is TRBJ2-1 and V is TRBV5-6; a possible D gene is TRBD2 (6 bases). This CDR3 is built from 12 residues. From germline, CDR1 is SGHDT and CDR2 YYEEEE. V lost 5 bases and J lost 7, with 10 bases in between. This CDR3 reads CASSNGGNEQFF. The CDR3 nucleotides read TGTGCCAGCAGTAATGGGGGGAATGAGCAGTTCTTC.

V usage is TRBV10-3 and J usage is TRBJ2-5; 12 bases fit TRBD2. The CDR3 loop spans 16 amino acids. Trimming cost V 7 bases and J 5 bases; bases outside gene matches: 11. From germline, CDR1 is ENHRY and CDR2 SYGVKD. The CDR3 loop reads CAIKDLAGGLVETQYF. The CDR3 DNA reads as TGTGCCATCAAGGACCTAGCGGGAGGGCTGGTGGAGACCCAGTACTTC.

V and J are TRBV7-9 and TRBJ2-3; 7 nucleotides agree with TRBD2. V lost 5 bases and J lost 6; bases outside the gene matches: 8. Germline values: CDR1 SEHNR, CDR2 FQNEAQ (reference sequence). This CDR3 contains 14 residues. CDR3 nucleotides: TGTGCCAGCAGCCTGGACCTCGGGGGGGATACGCAGTATTTT. This sequence encodes CASSLDLGGDTQYF.

In regard to this clone: This specimen includes other DNA sequences encoding the same CDR3. The V and J genes are TRBV7-2 and TRBJ2-3; D not certain. The length of the CDR3 is 14 residues. Germline-derived CDR1 and CDR2 are SGHTA and FQGNSA. Trimming removed 1 base from V and 2 bases from J, with 7 bases in between. The CDR3 is CASSLGPSTDTQYF. CDR3 sequence (DNA): TGTGCCAGCAGCTTAGGACCTTCCACAGATACGCAGTATTTT.

CDR3 DNA: TGTGCCAGCAGCTCTACGACCATTCCCGGGGCCGGCGAGCAGTACTTC. Encoded protein: CASSSTTIPGAGEQYF. The V and J genes are TRBV7-6 and TRBJ2-7; the D gene could be TRBD1 or TRBD2 (5 bases each). The germline gives CDR1 SGHVS, CDR2 FNYEAQ. The length of the CDR3 is 16 residues. V was clipped by 4 bases and J by 6 bases, with 22 bases between them.

The chain couples TRBV28 to TRBJ1-4; D gene uncertain. Germline values: CDR1 MDHEN, CDR2 SYDVKM. With 3 bases removed from V and 3 bases from J, the gap between germline ends came to 8 bases. The CDR3 totals 14 residues. CDR3 protein: CASSFSGANEKLFF. The CDR3 DNA follows: TGTGCCAGCAGTTTTAGTGGGGCTAATGAAAAACTGTTTTTT.

V gene TRBV2 combines with J gene TRBJ2-7, with TRBD1 matching over 11 bases. CDR1 is SNHLY, CDR2 FYNNEI, per germline. The ends lost 3 bases at V and 3 bases at J; junction bases unmatched: 4. This CDR3 has 15 amino acids. The chain's CDR3 is CASSDRDRGIYEQYF. In DNA form, the CDR3 reads TGTGCCAGCAGTGACCGGGACAGGGGGATCTACGAGCAGTACTTC.

Note on this clone: The same CDR3 arises from other DNA sequences in this sample as well. V usage is TRBV7-9 and J usage is TRBJ2-3, with D unresolved. Looked up from germline, CDR1 is SEHNR and CDR2 is FQNEAQ (reference sequence). The CDR3 loop spans 12 amino acids. V lost 2 bases and J 6 bases, leaving 6 bases between the germline ends. This CDR3 is CASSLWADTQYF. CDR3 bases: TGTGCCAGCAGCTTATGGGCCGATACGCAGTATTTT.

The table lists this clone with a count of one. V is TRBV11-2 and J is TRBJ2-7; 8 nucleotides align to TRBD2. Germline lookup yields CDR1 SGHAT and CDR2 FQNNGV. V trimming: 3 bases; J trimming: 2 bases; junction bases outside the gene matches: 6. The CDR3 consists of 15 residues. CDR3 residues: CASSLASGRTYEQYF. DNA for the CDR3: TGTGCCAGCAGCTTGGCTAGCGGGCGCACCTACGAGCAGTACTTC.

This chain links TRBV10-3 with TRBJ2-1, with D tentatively TRBD2 (6 bases). CDR3 size: 14 residues. Per the germline V gene, CDR1 is ENHRY and CDR2 is SYGVKD. V was pared by 6 bases and J by 7 bases, with 16 bases between. The CDR3 spells CAISRLVGTNEQFF. The CDR3 DNA reads as TGTGCCATCAGCCGACTAGTGGGGACGAATGAGCAGTTCTTC.

About this clone itself: Other DNA sequences in this sample translate to the same CDR3. Here the CDR3 DNA reads TGCGCCAGCAGCTTGGCCCAGGGATCTAACACTGAAGCTTTCTTT. It is translated as CASSLAQGSNTEAFF. This rearrangement joins TRBV5-1 to TRBJ1-1; maybe TRBD1 (5 bases). Between the trimmed V and J ends, which lost 0 bases and 2 bases, there was a span of 11 bases. From germline, CDR1 is SGHRS and CDR2 YFSETQ. The CDR3 extends over 15 amino acids.

V and J are TRBV30 and TRBJ2-1; 7 bases line up with TRBD2. The CDR3 totals 15 residues. The germline CDR1 and CDR2 sequences are GTSNPN and SVGIG (reference sequence). J gave up 0 bases and V 3 bases, and 5 bases lay outside the gene matches. The CDR3 spells CAWSRLAASYNEQFF. CDR3 coding DNA: TGTGCCTGGAGCCGGCTAGCGGCCTCCTACAATGAGCAGTTCTTC. Full variable domain (missing parts from reference TRBV30 and TRBJ2-1): SQTIHQWPATLVQPVGSPLSLECTVEGTSNPNLYWYRQAAGRGLQLLFYSVGIGQISSEVPQNLSASRPQDRQFILSSKKLLLSDSGFYLCAWSRLAASYNEQFFGPGTRLTVL.